Listed below are T cell receptor beta chains from one sample, sequenced in a study of read filtering for tumor transcriptome and immune sequencing. TCRdb reprocessed the reads via MiXCR and lists one record per CDR3 protein. The sample carries around 29,000 distinct CDR3 sequences, approximately 15% recorded once. The source material was a population of CD138-negative cells sorted from bone marrow. Receptors were obtained from a donor at least 40 years old with multiple myeloma. Both conserved end residues are part of each CDR3. Each record gives: D gene, J gene, CDR3 length, clone size, V gene, CDR3 protein, CDR3 DNA. A D gene is named only where the DNA matches it firmly. Where a row states a size, it is once, few, many or the class of an expanded clone; other rows omit it.

D gene: -; J gene: TRBJ2-3; CDR3 length: 15; clone size: many; V gene: TRBV18; CDR3 protein: CASSPNQGGTDTQYF; CDR3 DNA: TGTGCCAGCTCACCCAACCAAGGGGGCACAGATACGCAGTATTTT
D gene: -; J gene: TRBJ2-7; CDR3 length: 14; clone size: many; V gene: TRBV5-4; CDR3 protein: CASSLSLSSYEQYF; CDR3 DNA: TGTGCCAGCAGCTTGAGTCTCAGTTCCTACGAGCAGTACTTC
D gene: -; J gene: TRBJ1-5; CDR3 length: 15; clone size: -; V gene: TRBV19; CDR3 protein: CASSSRRGSNQPQHF; CDR3 DNA: TGCGCCAGTAGTTCCCGTAGGGGTTCCAATCAGCCTCAGCATTTT
D gene: TRBD2; J gene: TRBJ2-7; CDR3 length: 16; clone size: many; V gene: TRBV4-2; CDR3 protein: CASSQVEGAGVPEQYF; CDR3 DNA: TGTGCCAGCAGCCAAGTCGAAGGAGCGGGAGTACCCGAGCAGTACTTC
D gene: -; J gene: TRBJ1-5; CDR3 length: 14; clone size: many; V gene: TRBV19; CDR3 protein: CASSIARGEGPQHF; CDR3 DNA: TGTGCCAGTAGTATTGCCCGGGGAGAGGGGCCCCAGCATTTT
D gene: -; J gene: TRBJ2-1; CDR3 length: 15; clone size: many; V gene: TRBV11-1; CDR3 protein: CASSSGTGNYNEQFF; CDR3 DNA: TGTGCCAGCAGTTCCGGGACTGGAAACTACAATGAGCAGTTCTTC
D gene: -; J gene: TRBJ2-1; CDR3 length: 12; clone size: -; V gene: TRBV19; CDR3 protein: CASTRGANQQFF; CDR3 DNA: TGTGCCAGTACCAGGGGAGCCAATCAGCAGTTCTTC
D gene: TRBD2; J gene: TRBJ2-1; CDR3 length: 14; clone size: -; V gene: TRBV9; CDR3 protein: CASSPQGTSGRQFF; CDR3 DNA: TGTGCCAGCAGCCCACAGGGGACTAGCGGGAGACAGTTCTTC
D gene: -; J gene: TRBJ2-7; CDR3 length: 11; clone size: many; V gene: TRBV28; CDR3 protein: CASSSSYEQYF; CDR3 DNA: TGTGCCAGTAGTTCCTCCTACGAGCAGTACTTC
D gene: -; J gene: TRBJ1-4; CDR3 length: 14; clone size: many; V gene: TRBV30; CDR3 protein: CAWSVRPNNEKLFF; CDR3 DNA: TGTGCCTGGAGTGTACGGCCGAATAATGAAAAACTGTTTTTT
D gene: TRBD2; J gene: TRBJ2-1; CDR3 length: 14; clone size: many; V gene: TRBV28; CDR3 protein: CASRTSGRLREQFF; CDR3 DNA: TGTGCCAGCAGGACTAGCGGGAGACTCAGAGAGCAGTTCTTC
D gene: -; J gene: TRBJ1-3; CDR3 length: 14; clone size: many; V gene: TRBV7-8; CDR3 protein: CASSLEGGGNTIYF; CDR3 DNA: TGTGCCAGCAGCTTAGAGGGTGGTGGAAACACCATATATTTT